The 10 T cell receptor beta chains below all came from one sample that was sequenced in a study of beta chain features in type 1 diabetes. Overall study findings and caveats: In all four CD4+ subsets, TCRB CDR3 length was significantly, moderately reduced in type 1 diabetes.

TCRB transcripts that were expressed got sequenced, as all of the isolated RNA had been reverse transcribed. The method was immunoSEQ multiplex PCR; TCRdb's version includes in-frame clones alone and lacks a portion of them. The table has about 230,000 clones, roughly 17% seen once. Their recognized antigens are unknown. The sequenced material came from naive CD4+ T cells from blood. Source of these receptors: a man under 40 with type 1 diabetes.

This clone was counted a few times. This chain uses TRBV7-2 with TRBJ2-3; no reliable D call. CDR1 is SGHTA and CDR2 is FQGNSA in the germline V gene. V lost 5 bases and J lost 3, with 9 bases in between. There are 13 residues in the CDR3. The CDR3 sequence is CASSIKGTDTQYF. The CDR3 nucleotides are TGTGCCAGCAGCATAAAAGGAACAGATACGCAGTATTTT.

V is TRBV29-1 and J is TRBJ2-3; unclear D gene. Trimming removed 4 bases at V and 0 bases at J, with 11 bases between. The CDR3 covers 14 residues. Germline V gives CDR1 SQVTM, CDR2 ANQGSEA. For the CDR3, the DNA is TGCAGCGTTGCCGGCGGTCCTAGCACAGATACGCAGTATTTT. Its protein product is CSVAGGPSTDTQYF.

Points on this clone: This sample also contains other DNA sequences that code for the same CDR3. The chain joins TRBV29-1 to TRBJ2-7, with D uncertain. Per the germline V gene, CDR1 is SQVTM and CDR2 is ANQGSEA. V was clipped by 1 base and J by 0 bases, with 7 bases between them. This CDR3 has 13 amino acids. CDR3 amino acids: CSVEGRFSYEQYF. Written as DNA, the CDR3 is TGCAGCGTTGAAGGCAGGTTCTCCTACGAGCAGTACTTC.

This rearrangement joins TRBV30 to TRBJ2-7; D gene unclear. V was shortened by 5 bases and J by 11 bases, with 16 bases between the two germline ends. Per the germline V gene, CDR1 is GTSNPN and CDR2 is SVGIG (reference sequence). The CDR3 is made up of 11 amino acids. The CDR3 sequence: CAWSSLRVKYF. CDR3 nucleotides: TGTGCCTGGTCCTCACTACGAGTGAAGTACTTC.

This clone was seen only a few times. The CDR3 is CASNSIQETQYF. As DNA, the CDR3 is TGTGCCAGCAATTCTATTCAAGAGACCCAGTACTTC. This rearrangement joins TRBV5-4 to TRBJ2-5; D is uncertain. CDR3 length: 12 residues. V lost 6 bases to trimming and J lost 2 bases, with 8 bases between them. CDR1 and CDR2 from the germline V gene are SGHNT and YYREEE (reference sequence).

The chain is built from TRBV23-1 and TRBJ2-7; D gene unclear. TRBV23-1 is known as an ORF, though its function is uncertain. V was clipped by 2 bases and J by 12 bases, with 11 bases between them. This CDR3 has 11 residues. CDR3: CASSQKTILYF. CDR3 nucleotide sequence: TGCGCCAGCAGTCAAAAGACAATACTGTACTTC.

V gene TRBV7-3 combines with J gene TRBJ2-7; maybe TRBD2 (7 bases). Germline CDR1 reads SGHTA; CDR2 reads FQGTGA. V was clipped by 2 bases and J by 2 bases, with 13 bases between them. The CDR3 is 15 residues long. The chain's CDR3 is CASSLYGGGTYEQYF. CDR3 bases: TGTGCCAGCAGCTTATACGGCGGGGGCACCTACGAGCAGTACTTC.

This sequence joins TRBV10-3 and TRBJ2-3, with 11 positions matching TRBD2. Germline CDR1 is ENHRY and CDR2 is SYGVKD. Germline trimming cut 6 bases from V and 4 bases from J; bases unmatched to any gene: 6. This CDR3 has 15 residues. The CDR3 sequence is CAIRTSGAPADTQYF. The CDR3 DNA reads TGTGCCATCAGGACTAGCGGGGCACCGGCAGATACGCAGTATTTT.

This clone turned up a few times. This chain uses TRBV7-2 with TRBJ1-5; D is ambiguous. Germline V CDR1 and CDR2: SGHTA, FQGNSA. This CDR3 region has 13 residues. Trimming shortened V by 7 bases and J by 5 bases, and 12 bases separated the two germline ends. In DNA form, the CDR3 reads TGTGCCAGCACCGACGTCCGGGATCAGCCCCAGCATTTT. Its translation: CASTDVRDQPQHF.

The sample holds a few counts of this clone. The chain employs TRBV7-9 and TRBJ2-1, with a weak D call TRBD2 (6 bases). Per germline, CDR1 SEHNR and CDR2 FQNEAQ (reference sequence). V shed 5 bases and J shed 8 bases, with 10 bases lying between them. The CDR3 spans 12 residues. Written as DNA, the CDR3 is TGTGCCAGCAGCCTGGAGGGCGATGAGCAGTTCTTC. It codes for CASSLEGDEQFF. The whole variable domain, remainder taken from reference TRBV7-9 and TRBJ2-1, is DTGVSQNPRHKITKRGQNVTFRCDPISEHNRLYWYRQTLGQGPEFLTYFQNEAQLEKSRLLSDRFSAERPKGSFSTLEIQRTEQGDSAMYLCASSLEGDEQFFGPGTRLTVL.